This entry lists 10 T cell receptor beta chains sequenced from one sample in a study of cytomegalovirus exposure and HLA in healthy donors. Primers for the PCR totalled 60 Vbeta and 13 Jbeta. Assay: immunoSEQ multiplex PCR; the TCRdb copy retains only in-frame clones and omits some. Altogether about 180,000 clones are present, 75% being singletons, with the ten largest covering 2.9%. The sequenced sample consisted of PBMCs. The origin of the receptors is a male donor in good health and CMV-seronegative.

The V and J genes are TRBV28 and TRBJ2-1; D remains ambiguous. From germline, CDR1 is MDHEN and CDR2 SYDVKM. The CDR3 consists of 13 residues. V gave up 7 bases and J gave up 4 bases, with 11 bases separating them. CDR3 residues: CASKETSYNEQFF. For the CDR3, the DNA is TGTGCCAGCAAGGAGACCTCATACAATGAGCAGTTCTTC.

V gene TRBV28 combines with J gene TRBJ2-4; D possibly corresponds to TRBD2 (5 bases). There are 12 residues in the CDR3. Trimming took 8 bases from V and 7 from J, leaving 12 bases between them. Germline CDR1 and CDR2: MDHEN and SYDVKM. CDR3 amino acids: CASQSAGNIQYF. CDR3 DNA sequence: TGTGCCAGCCAGAGCGCGGGCAACATTCAGTACTTC. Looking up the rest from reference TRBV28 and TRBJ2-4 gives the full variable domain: DVKVTQSSRYLVKRTGEKVFLECVQDMDHENMFWYRQDPGLGLRLIYFSYDVKMKEKGDIPEGYSVSREKKERFSLILESASTNQTSMYLCASQSAGNIQYFGAGTRLSVL.

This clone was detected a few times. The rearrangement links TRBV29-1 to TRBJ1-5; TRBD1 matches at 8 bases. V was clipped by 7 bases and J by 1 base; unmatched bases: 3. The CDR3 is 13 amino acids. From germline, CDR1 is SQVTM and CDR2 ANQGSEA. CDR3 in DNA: TGCAGCGCCCAGGGGGCCAGCAATCAGCCCCAGCATTTT. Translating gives CSAQGASNQPQHF. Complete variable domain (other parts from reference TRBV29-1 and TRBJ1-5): SAVISQKPSRDICQRGTSLTIQCQVDSQVTMMFWYRQQPGQSLTLIATANQGSEATYESGFVIDKFPISRPNLTFSTLTVSNMSPEDSSIYLCSAQGASNQPQHFGDGTRLSIL.

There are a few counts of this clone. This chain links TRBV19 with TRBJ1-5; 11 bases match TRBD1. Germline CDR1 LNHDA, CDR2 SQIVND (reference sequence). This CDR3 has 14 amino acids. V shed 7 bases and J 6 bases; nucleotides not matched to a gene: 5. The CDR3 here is CASMGTGGVQPQHF. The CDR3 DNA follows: TGTGCCAGTATGGGGACAGGGGGTGTTCAGCCCCAGCATTTT.

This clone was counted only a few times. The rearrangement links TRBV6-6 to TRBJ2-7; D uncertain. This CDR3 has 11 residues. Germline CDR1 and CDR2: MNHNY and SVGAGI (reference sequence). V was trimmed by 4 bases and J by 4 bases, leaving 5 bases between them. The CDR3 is CASSSIYEQYF. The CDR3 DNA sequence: TGTGCCAGCAGTTCTATTTACGAGCAGTACTTC.

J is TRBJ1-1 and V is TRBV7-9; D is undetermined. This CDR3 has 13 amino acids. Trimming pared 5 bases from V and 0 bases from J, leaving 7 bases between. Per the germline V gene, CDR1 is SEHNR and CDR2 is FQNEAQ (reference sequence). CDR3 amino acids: CASSHYMNTEAFF. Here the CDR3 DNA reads TGTGCCAGCAGCCACTACATGAACACTGAAGCTTTCTTT.

The CDR3 loop reads CASSLIQVYGYTF. Here the CDR3 DNA reads TGTGCCAGCAGTTTGATCCAGGTCTATGGCTACACCTTC. The genes are TRBV28 and TRBJ1-2, with unresolved D. Germline CDR1 and CDR2: MDHEN and SYDVKM. V was trimmed by 3 bases and J by 4 bases, leaving 9 bases between them. There are 13 residues in the CDR3.

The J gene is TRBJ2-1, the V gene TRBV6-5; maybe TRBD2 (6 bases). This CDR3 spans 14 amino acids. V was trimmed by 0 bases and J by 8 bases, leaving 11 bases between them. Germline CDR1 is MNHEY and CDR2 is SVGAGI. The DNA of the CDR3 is TGTGCCAGCAGTTACTCAGAGCGGGTGGATGAGCAGTTCTTC. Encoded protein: CASSYSERVDEQFF.

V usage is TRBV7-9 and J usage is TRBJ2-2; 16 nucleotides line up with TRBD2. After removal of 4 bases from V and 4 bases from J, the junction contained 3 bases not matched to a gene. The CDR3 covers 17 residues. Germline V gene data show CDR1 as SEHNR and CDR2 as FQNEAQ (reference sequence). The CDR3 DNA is TGTGCCAGCAGCTCGGGACTAGCGGGAGGGGGCACCGGGGAGCTGTTTTTT. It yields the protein CASSSGLAGGGTGELFF.

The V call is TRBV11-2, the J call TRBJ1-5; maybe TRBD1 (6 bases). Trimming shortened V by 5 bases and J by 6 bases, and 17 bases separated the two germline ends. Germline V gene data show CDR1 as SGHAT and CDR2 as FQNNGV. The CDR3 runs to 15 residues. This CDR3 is CASSLNPARGQPQHF. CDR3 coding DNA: TGTGCCAGCAGCCTTAATCCGGCCAGGGGTCAGCCCCAGCATTTT.